This T cell receptor (beta chain) stems from a study of blood T cells in healthy people across ages. In the study overall: About one barcoded beta molecule per two T cells came from capture by template switching. Whole-study results and caveats: Nothing was known about donor CMV status, and this possibly confounded expanded clonotype changes. PBMC samples, being unsorted, prevented any conclusive comparison of naive and antigen-experienced cells.

The CDR3 extends over 15 amino acids. Germline loops: CDR1 MNHNY, CDR2 SVGAGI (reference sequence). The J segment lost 5 bases and the V segment lost 6 bases, leaving 11 bases of the junction unmatched. Alongside a J-beta primer mix, a sample-barcoded 5' primer served in a second PCR lasting 7 to 11 cycles. MiXCR, applied by TCRdb to the 5' RACE reads, yields one record per CDR3 protein. Of 700,000 to 950,000 distinct CDR3 sequences in the sample, roughly 64% were seen once. Each donor had approximately 10 milliliters of peripheral blood drawn. On this clonotype: Its antigen is currently unknown.

The chain is built from TRBV6-6 and TRBJ1-1, with 8 bases fitting TRBD1. Sequences were obtained from blood. This sequence was found in a man aged 25 to 40 in good health. CDR3 DNA sequence: TGTGCCAGCAGCCCCCCCGACAGGGGTCGGACTGAAGCTTTCTTT. Translation gives CASSPPDRGRTEAFF.